This T cell receptor (beta chain) was identified in a study of control samples from healthy donors and cancer patients. Germline V gene sequence: CDR1 SQVTM, CDR2 ANQGSEA. V shed 1 base, J shed 4 bases, and the junction held 17 bases outside the gene matches. The CDR3 has 18 amino acids. This table comes from immunoSEQ multiplex PCR, and its TCRdb copy is limited to in-frame clones, with some not included. The sample has some 130,000 clones, about 92% seen once. In this sample, this clone turned up a few times. The source of this sequence is a man aged 50 to 60 with head and neck cancer. The chain combines TRBV29-1 with TRBJ1-1, with 8 bases lining up with TRBD1. Sequenced sample: PBMCs. This CDR3 is CSVEGSWQGAKRVTEAFF. As DNA, the CDR3 is TGCAGCGTTGAAGGATCCTGGCAGGGGGCGAAAAGGGTCACTGAAGCTTTCTTT.